This T cell receptor beta chain derives from a study of T cells in localized non-small cell lung cancer. Findings of the study overall: Patients showing higher blood T cell density tended to see longer overall survival. The study detected a median 57 of the top 100 tumor clones in adjacent lung. Uninvolved nearby lung showed the greatest T cell clonality, exceeding that found in tumor. Because sequencing included only one region (of the tumor), heterogeneity remains possible.

Concerning this clone: The antigen is unknown.

Clones were sequenced by immunoSEQ multiplex PCR, and TCRdb holds only the in-frame ones, with some missing. The table has about 24,000 clones, approximately 84% seen once. The CDR3 loop spans 15 amino acids. Germline CDR1 and CDR2: MNHNS and SASEGT. Trimming took 5 bases from V and 2 from J; bases not matched to a gene: 8. Sequences were derived from PBMCs, sampled before any cancer treatment. The source of this sequence is a man aged 35-69 years with stage II lung adenocarcinoma. V usage is TRBV6-1 and J usage is TRBJ2-5; 7 bases fit TRBD1. The CDR3 bases are TGTGCCAGCAGTCCTCAAGGGACAGCTCAAGAGACCCAGTACTTC. Protein product: CASSPQGTAQETQYF.